This TCR beta chain was recorded in a study of neurological immune-mediated disorders. About the study: Secondary progressive cases numbered 3 among the roughly 35 multiple sclerosis patients, while the other 31 were relapsing-remitting.

Study observations and caveats: HTLV-1-associated myelopathy had the most TCR clonal expansion, while multiple sclerosis had the least, a level that fell below healthy controls. CDR3 amino acid sequences found in expanded clones were never shared across subjects, suggesting private repertoires in all groups.

5'RACE with 10-nucleotide random UMIs produced the cDNA. TCRdb independently ran MiXCR on the 5' RACE reads; one entry per CDR3 protein. Of around 70,000 distinct CDR3 sequences in the sample, 4% to 6% are singletons; the top ten hold 2.8%. This clonotype was recorded at least ten times. Its specificity is not known. The CDR3 covers 15 residues. V lost 0 bases, J lost 5 bases, and 4 bases stayed unmatched. From germline, CDR1 is SGHRS and CDR2 YFSETQ. Sample: PBMCs. The V gene is TRBV5-1, the J gene TRBJ2-1, with 8 nucleotides matching TRBD1. The TCR comes from a woman in her 30s with multiple sclerosis. The CDR3 sequence is CASSLEGQVNNEQFF. The DNA for the CDR3 is TGCGCCAGCAGCTTGGAGGGACAGGTCAACAATGAGCAGTTCTTC.